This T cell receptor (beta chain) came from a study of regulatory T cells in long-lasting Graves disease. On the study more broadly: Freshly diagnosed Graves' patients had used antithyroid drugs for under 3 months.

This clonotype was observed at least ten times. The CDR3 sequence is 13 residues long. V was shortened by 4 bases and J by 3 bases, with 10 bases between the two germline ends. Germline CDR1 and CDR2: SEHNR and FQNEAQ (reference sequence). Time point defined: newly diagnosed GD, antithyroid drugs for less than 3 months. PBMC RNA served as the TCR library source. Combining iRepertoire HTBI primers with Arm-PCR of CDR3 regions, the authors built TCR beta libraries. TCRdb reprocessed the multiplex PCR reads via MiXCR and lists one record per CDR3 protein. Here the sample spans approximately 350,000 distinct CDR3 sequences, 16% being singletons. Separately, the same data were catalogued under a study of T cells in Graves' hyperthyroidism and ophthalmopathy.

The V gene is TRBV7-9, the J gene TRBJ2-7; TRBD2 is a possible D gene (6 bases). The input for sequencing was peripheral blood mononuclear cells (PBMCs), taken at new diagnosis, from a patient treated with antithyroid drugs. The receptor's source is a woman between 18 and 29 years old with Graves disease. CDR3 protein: CASSWRDGYEQYF. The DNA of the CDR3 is TGTGCCAGCAGCTGGCGGGACGGCTACGAGCAGTACTTC.